This T cell receptor beta chain was captured by sequencing in a study of blood T cell repertoires in COVID-19. Some clones are missing from TCRdb's copy, which holds only in-frame ones; the method was immunoSEQ multiplex PCR. The table has 100,000 to 150,000 clones, more than 85% seen once. Seattle's cohort entered during active infection and was followed longitudinally. This clone was counted a few times. Germline assignment: CDR1 SQVTM and CDR2 ANQGSEA. The CDR3 extends over 13 amino acids. Trimming shortened V by 4 bases and J by 5 bases, and 12 bases separated the two germline ends. The sequence derives from a man aged 55 to 70 with COVID-19, enrolled during active disease. Sequencing used peripheral blood. V and J are TRBV29-1 and TRBJ1-5; TRBD1 might be the D (6 bases). The DNA for the CDR3 is TGCAGCGTTGGCGGGGGCCCCGATCAGCCCCAGCATTTT. It yields the protein CSVGGGPDQPQHF.